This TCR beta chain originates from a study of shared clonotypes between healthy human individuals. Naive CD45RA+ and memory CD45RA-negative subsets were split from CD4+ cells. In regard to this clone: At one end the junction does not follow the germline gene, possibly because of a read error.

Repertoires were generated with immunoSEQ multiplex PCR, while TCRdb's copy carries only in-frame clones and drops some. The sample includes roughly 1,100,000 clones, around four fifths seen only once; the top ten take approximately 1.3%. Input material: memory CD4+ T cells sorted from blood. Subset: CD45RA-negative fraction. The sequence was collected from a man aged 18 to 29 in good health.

The CDR3 spells CASRGATVLTF. The CDR3 DNA sequence: TGTGCCAGCAGGGGAGCCACCGTCCTGACTTTC. V and J are TRBV2 and TRBJ2-6; possible D gene TRBD2, 5 bases. Per germline, CDR1 SNHLY and CDR2 FYNNEI. The CDR3 is made up of 11 amino acids.